This is a list of T cell receptor beta chains from one sample in a study of blood T cell repertoires in COVID-19. Profiling relied on immunoSEQ multiplex PCR, and the TCRdb table lists in-frame clones only, not all of them. The repertoire holds about 200,000 clones, with approximately 73% as singletons. The sequenced material came from PBMCs or T cells enriched from blood (not recorded which). Receptors were obtained from a woman in her fifties or sixties with acute COVID-19. Each CDR3 is given with its conserved first and last residue. A D gene is named only where the DNA matches it firmly. Some rows have no size entry. The others give once, few or many, or a class for an expanded clone.

J	D	V	size	DNA	CDR3
TRBJ1-4	-	TRBV7-8	-	TGTGCCAGCAGCCTAAGGAGGGTTTCGGCCGGGGCTGAAAAACTGTTTTTT	CASSLRRVSAGAEKLFF
TRBJ1-6	-	TRBV20-1	-	TGCAGTGCTAGTTTGCTGAGCTCCTATAATTCACCCCTCCACTTT	CSASLLSSYNSPLHF
TRBJ1-6	TRBD1	TRBV27	few	TGTGCCAGCACCACAGGGGGGTCCTATAATTCACCCCTCCACTTT	CASTTGGSYNSPLHF
TRBJ1-1	TRBD1	TRBV19	-	TGTGCCAGTAGTATGCGAAACAGGGGGATCACTGAAGCTTTCTTT	CASSMRNRGITEAFF
TRBJ2-1	TRBD2	TRBV5-1	few	TGCGCCAGCAGAGAAAAGGGACTAGCGGGGTTGAATGAGCAGTTCTTC	CASREKGLAGLNEQFF
TRBJ1-2	-	TRBV6-6	-	TGTGCCAGCAGCCCCGGGAGATCTAACTATGGCTACACCTTC	CASSPGRSNYGYTF
TRBJ1-1	-	TRBV7-9	-	TGTGCCAGCAGCTTAGTGGGCGGGGAGGAGGACACTGAAGCTTTCTTT	CASSLVGGEEDTEAFF
TRBJ1-1	-	TRBV27	-	TGTGCCAGCAGTCTGGGGCGAAACACTGAAGCTTTCTTT	CASSLGRNTEAFF
TRBJ1-6	-	TRBV6-5	-	TGTGCCAGCAGTCTGAAGGGGTTGGATAATTCACCCCTCCACTTT	CASSLKGLDNSPLHF
TRBJ2-5	TRBD1	TRBV7-9	-	TGTGCCAGCAACGGACAGGGGGAGACCCAGTACTTC	CASNGQGETQYF
TRBJ2-2	-	TRBV19	-	TGTGCCAGTCGACACAGGAGGGTGGGGGAGCTGTTTTTT	CASRHRRVGELFF
TRBJ1-6	-	TRBV7-3	-	TGTGCCAGCAGCTTAACTGGGGCAGCGAATTCACCCCTCCACTTT	CASSLTGAANSPLHF
TRBJ2-1	-	TRBV9	-	TGTGCCAGCAGCGTCCGGGACACGCCGCTCAATGAGCAGTTCTTC	CASSVRDTPLNEQFF
TRBJ1-2	TRBD1	TRBV18	-	TGTGCCAGCTCACCCCCCGGGCCAGGGGGCTATGGCTACACCTTC	CASSPPGPGGYGYTF
TRBJ1-5	-	TRBV19	-	TGTGCCACCACCCAGCGGGCTTACAATCAGCCCCAGCATTTT	CATTQRAYNQPQHF
TRBJ1-5	-	TRBV28	-	TGTGCCAGCAGTTTAGTTAGGGGTAATCAGCCCCAGCATTTT	CASSLVRGNQPQHF
TRBJ1-5	-	TRBV19	-	TGTGCCAGTACCCGTCCAGGGCCTGAGCAGCCCCAGCATTTT	CASTRPGPEQPQHF